A selection of T cell receptor beta chains follows, all from one sample in a study of technical replicates of blood from several donors. Assay used: immunoSEQ multiplex PCR; TCRdb lists only in-frame clones, some missing. The profile shows about 80,000 clones, roughly 90% of them singletons. Sequencing input: T cells isolated from PBMCs. The receptor source for this set is a human donor in good health. CDR3s include the opening cysteine and the closing phenylalanine or tryptophan. The D gene is left open where the match is weak. Clone sizes are given selectively: once, few, many, or a class where the clone is expanded.

v_gene,j_gene,d_gene,abundance,CDR3aa,CDR3nt
TRBV6-6,TRBJ2-7,TRBD1,.,CASIDPGQGFYEQYF,TGTGCCAGCATAGATCCGGGACAGGGATTCTACGAGCAGTACTTC
TRBV6-1,TRBJ1-1,TRBD1,.,CASSRETGTEAFF,TGTGCCAGCAGTCGCGAGACAGGGACTGAAGCTTTCTTT
TRBV14,TRBJ1-2,.,.,CASSQDRNRAGGFYGYTF,TGTGCCAGCAGCCAAGATAGGAACAGAGCGGGGGGGTTCTATGGCTACACCTTC
TRBV6-5,TRBJ2-1,.,.,CASSPANNEQFF,TGTGCCAGCAGCCCCGCGAACAATGAGCAGTTCTTC
TRBV4-1,TRBJ1-6,.,.,CASSRNPGLIYNSPLHF,TGCGCCAGCAGCCGAAACCCGGGACTGATCTATAATTCACCCCTCCACTTT
TRBV28,TRBJ1-2,.,once,CASSLWAENYGYTF,TGTGCCAGCAGTTTATGGGCAGAAAACTATGGCTACACCTTC
TRBV6-5,TRBJ2-4,TRBD1,.,CASSYSGTGWDRYF,TGTGCCAGCAGTTACTCAGGGACAGGGTGGGATCGGTACTTC
TRBV6-5,TRBJ1-2,TRBD1,.,CASRLGQGAGYTF,TGTGCCAGCAGACTCGGACAGGGAGCTGGCTACACCTTC
TRBV15,TRBJ2-1,TRBD2,once,CATSTARGGRDYNEQFF,TGTGCCACCAGCACAGCACGTGGCGGGAGAGACTACAATGAGCAGTTCTTC
TRBV27,TRBJ2-5,TRBD2,.,CASMAGGETQYF,TGTGCCAGCATGGCGGGAGGGGAGACCCAGTACTTC
TRBV28,TRBJ1-4,.,.,CASSLGSEKLFF,TGTGCCAGCAGTTTAGGGAGTGAAAAACTGTTTTTT
TRBV6-6,TRBJ2-7,TRBD1,.,CASSGTGWEQYF,TGTGCCAGCAGTGGGACAGGGTGGGAGCAGTACTTC
TRBV4-2,TRBJ2-6,TRBD2,.,CASSQGLVFSGANVLTF,TGTGCCAGCAGCCAGGGACTAGTATTTTCTGGGGCCAACGTCCTGACTTTC
TRBV19,TRBJ1-1,.,.,CASNMGGEYTEAFF,TGTGCCAGTAACATGGGAGGAGAGTACACTGAAGCTTTCTTT
TRBV28,TRBJ2-4,TRBD2,.,CASAAGGLAKNIQYF,TGTGCCAGCGCCGCGGGAGGGCTCGCCAAAAACATTCAGTACTTC
TRBV20-1,TRBJ2-1,.,few,CSAGGLYGQFF,TGCAGTGCTGGAGGACTTTACGGGCAGTTCTTC
TRBV7-8,TRBJ1-5,TRBD1,.,CASSPRTGGFQPQHF,TGTGCCAGCAGCCCCCGGACAGGGGGATTTCAGCCCCAGCATTTT
TRBV20-1,TRBJ1-1,TRBD1,.,CSVTTGSEAFF,TGCAGTGTTACGACAGGGTCTGAAGCTTTCTTT
TRBV13,TRBJ2-7,.,.,CASSLGGRSYEQYF,TGTGCCAGCAGCTTGGGGGGTAGGTCCTACGAGCAGTACTTC
TRBV5-1,TRBJ2-2,TRBD1,.,CASRPQGAGELFF,TGCGCCAGCAGGCCACAGGGGGCCGGGGAGCTGTTTTTT
TRBV7-2,TRBJ2-7,TRBD2,.,CASSYIRLAATYEQYF,TGTGCCAGCAGCTATATAAGACTAGCGGCTACCTACGAGCAGTACTTC
TRBV2,TRBJ2-4,TRBD2,.,CAAGLAGLSTKNIQYF,TGTGCCGCGGGACTAGCGGGACTATCTACCAAAAACATTCAGTACTTC